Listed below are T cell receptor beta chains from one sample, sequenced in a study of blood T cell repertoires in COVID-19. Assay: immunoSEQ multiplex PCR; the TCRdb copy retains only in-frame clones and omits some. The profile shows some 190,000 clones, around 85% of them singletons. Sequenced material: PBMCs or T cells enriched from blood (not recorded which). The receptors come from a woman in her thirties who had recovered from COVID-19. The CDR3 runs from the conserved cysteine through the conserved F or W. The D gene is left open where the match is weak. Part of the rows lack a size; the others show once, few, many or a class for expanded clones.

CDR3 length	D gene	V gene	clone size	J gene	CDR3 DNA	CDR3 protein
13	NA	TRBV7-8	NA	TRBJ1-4	TGTGCCAGCAGCTTTTCAGGGGATGAAAAACTGTTTTTT	CASSFSGDEKLFF
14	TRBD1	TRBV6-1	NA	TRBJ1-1	TGTGCCAGCAGTGAGGGACAGGTCGGCACTGAAGCTTTCTTT	CASSEGQVGTEAFF
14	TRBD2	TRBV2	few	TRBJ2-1	TGTGCCAGCAAGAGGAGCCTAGCGGGGGGGGAGCAGTTCTTC	CASKRSLAGGEQFF
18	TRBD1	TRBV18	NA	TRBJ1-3	TGTGCCAGCTCACCCTATAGATTGGGACAGGGGCCTGGAAACACCATATATTTT	CASSPYRLGQGPGNTIYF
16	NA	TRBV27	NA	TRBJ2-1	TGTGCCAGCAGAACGGACAGCCTAGGGTCCTACAATGAGCAGTTCTTC	CASRTDSLGSYNEQFF
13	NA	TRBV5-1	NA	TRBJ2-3	TGCGCCAGCTTTGAACCAGGGGCAGATACGCAGTATTTT	CASFEPGADTQYF
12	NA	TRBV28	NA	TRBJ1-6	TGTGCCAGCAGGAGCTCGGACTTCTCCCTCCACTTT	CASRSSDFSLHF
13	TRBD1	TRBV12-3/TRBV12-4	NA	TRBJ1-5	TGTGCCAGCAGAGCAGGGGGGAATCAGCCCCAGCATTTT	CASRAGGNQPQHF
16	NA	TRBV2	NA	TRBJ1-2	TGTGCCAGCCAACCTCCCGGTATCGGCCCTAGCTATGGCTACACCTTC	CASQPPGIGPSYGYTF
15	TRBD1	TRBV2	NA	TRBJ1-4	TGTGCCATCCCCCGCCGGGACAGGGGACGGGAAAAACTGTTTTTT	CAIPRRDRGREKLFF
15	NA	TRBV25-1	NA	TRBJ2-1	TGTGCCAGCAGTGAATGGCGGGGGCCTGACAATGAGCAGTTCTTC	CASSEWRGPDNEQFF
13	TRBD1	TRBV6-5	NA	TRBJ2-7	TGTGCCAGCGATGACAGGGGACCCTACGAGCAGTACTTC	CASDDRGPYEQYF
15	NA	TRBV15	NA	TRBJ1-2	TGTGCCACCAACAGAGTGGAGGGTGGGGGATATGGCTACACCTTC	CATNRVEGGGYGYTF
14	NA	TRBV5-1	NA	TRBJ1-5	TGCGCCAGCAGCTTGGACGACACGTATCAGCCCCAGCATTTT	CASSLDDTYQPQHF
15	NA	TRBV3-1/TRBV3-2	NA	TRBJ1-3	TGTGCCAGCACCGAAACAACAGGGTCTGGAAACACCATATATTTT	CASTETTGSGNTIYF
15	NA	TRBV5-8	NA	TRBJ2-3	TGTGCCAGCAGCTTGTTAGGGGGTAGCACAGATACGCAGTATTTT	CASSLLGGSTDTQYF
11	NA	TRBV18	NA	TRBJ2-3	TGTGCCAGCTCACTACGGGATACGCAGTATTTT	CASSLRDTQYF
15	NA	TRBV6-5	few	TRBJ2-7	TGTGCCAGCACCAAACGCCGGGACATATCCTACGAGCAGTACTTC	CASTKRRDISYEQYF
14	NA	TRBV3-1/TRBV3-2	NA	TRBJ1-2	TGTGCCAGCACCGGGGGTAGTGCCTGGGGCGGCTACACCTTC	CASTGGSAWGGYTF
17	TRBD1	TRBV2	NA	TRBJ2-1	TGTGCCAGCATTCCCTCAAGGTTACAGGGGTATACGTCTGAGCAGTTCTTC	CASIPSRLQGYTSEQFF
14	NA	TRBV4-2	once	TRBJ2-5	TGTGCCAGCAGCCAAAAAACAGGGCTAGAGACCCAGTACTTC	CASSQKTGLETQYF
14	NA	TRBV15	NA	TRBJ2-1	TGTGCCACCAGCAGAAAAGGGGCCTACAATGAGCAGTTCTTC	CATSRKGAYNEQFF
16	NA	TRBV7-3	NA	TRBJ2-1	TGTGCCAGCAGTCCTACTAGCCGGACTCTCGACACTGAGCAGTTCTTC	CASSPTSRTLDTEQFF
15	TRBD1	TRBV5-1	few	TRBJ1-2	TGCGCCAGCAGCCCACGAACAGGGGCGCCAGATGGCTACACCTTC	CASSPRTGAPDGYTF
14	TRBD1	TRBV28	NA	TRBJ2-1	TGTGCCAGCTTAGTAGGGGGCCCCTACAATGAGCAGTTCTTC	CASLVGGPYNEQFF
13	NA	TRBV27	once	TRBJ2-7	TGTGCCAGCAGTTTTTCCAGGGTCTACGAGCAGTACTTC	CASSFSRVYEQYF
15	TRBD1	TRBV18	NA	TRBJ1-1	TGTGCCAGCTCACCCCCCGGGACAGTGATCACTGAAGCTTTCTTT	CASSPPGTVITEAFF
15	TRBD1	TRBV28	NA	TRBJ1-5	TGTGCCAGCAGTCCTCAGGACAGGGGGCATCAGCCCCAGCATTTT	CASSPQDRGHQPQHF
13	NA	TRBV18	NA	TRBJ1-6	TGTGCCAGCTCTCTCGAGTATAATTCACCCCTCCACTTT	CASSLEYNSPLHF
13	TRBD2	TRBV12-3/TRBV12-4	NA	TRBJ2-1	TGTGCCAGCAGTTTAGGGCGGGGGAATGAGCAGTTCTTC	CASSLGRGNEQFF
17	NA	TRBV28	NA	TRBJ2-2	TGTGCCAGCAGGCTCTTGGGAAGACAGTTACGGACCGGGGAGCTGTTTTTT	CASRLLGRQLRTGELFF
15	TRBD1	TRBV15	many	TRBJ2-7	TGTGCCACCAGCAGAGGTGGGACAGGGGCCTACGAGCAGTACTTC	CATSRGGTGAYEQYF
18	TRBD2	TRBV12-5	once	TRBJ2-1	TGTGCTAGTGGTTGGGCTGGACTAGCGGGACCGGTCTACAATGAGCAGTTCTTC	CASGWAGLAGPVYNEQFF
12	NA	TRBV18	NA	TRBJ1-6	TGTGCCAGCTCGACAAGGAATTCACCCCTCCACTTT	CASSTRNSPLHF
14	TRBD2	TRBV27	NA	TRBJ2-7	TGTGCCAGCAGCGCAGCGGGAAGCTCCTACGAGCAGTACTTC	CASSAAGSSYEQYF
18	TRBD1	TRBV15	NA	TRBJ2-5	TGTGCCACCAGCCCGGGACAGGGGTCCCCTAGCGGGCAAGAGACCCAGTACTTC	CATSPGQGSPSGQETQYF
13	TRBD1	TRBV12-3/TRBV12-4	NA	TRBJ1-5	TGTGCCAGCAGTGCGACAGGGGAACAGCCCCAGCATTTT	CASSATGEQPQHF
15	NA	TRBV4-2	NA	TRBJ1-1	TGTGCCAGCAGCCAAGAAAGTCGGGCCGCCACTAGGGCTTTCTTT	CASSQESRAATRAFF
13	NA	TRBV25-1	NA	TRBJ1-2	TGTGCCAGCAGTCCACAGGGTTCCTATGGCTACACCTTC	CASSPQGSYGYTF
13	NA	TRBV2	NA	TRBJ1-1	TGTGCCAGCAAATATGACAAGAACACTGAAGCTTTCTTT	CASKYDKNTEAFF
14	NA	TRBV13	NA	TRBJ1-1	TGTGCCAGCAGCTTAATCCGGGGGAACACTGAAGCTTTCTTT	CASSLIRGNTEAFF
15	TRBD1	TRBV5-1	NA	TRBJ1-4	TGCGCCAGCAGCCTGGGGGACAGGGGAGTTGAAAAACTGTTTTTT	CASSLGDRGVEKLFF
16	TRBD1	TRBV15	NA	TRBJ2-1	TGTGCCACCAGCAGAGATAGTGGGGGACAGGGGAATGAGCAGTTCTTC	CATSRDSGGQGNEQFF
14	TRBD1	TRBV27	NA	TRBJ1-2	TGTGCCAGCAGTTTATGGGGGACAGGTTATGGCTACACCTTC	CASSLWGTGYGYTF
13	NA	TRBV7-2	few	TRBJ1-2	TGTGCCAGCAGCTCCCCCCGGGGCTATGGCTACACCTTC	CASSSPRGYGYTF
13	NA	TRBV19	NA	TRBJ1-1	TGTGCCAACCGGGGGGATCGTAGCACTGAAGCTTTCTTT	CANRGDRSTEAFF
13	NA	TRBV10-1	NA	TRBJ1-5	TGCGCCAGCAGTGGGCGGGTTGGTCAGCCCCAGCATTTT	CASSGRVGQPQHF
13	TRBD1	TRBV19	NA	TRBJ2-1	TGTGCCAGTAGTATTGGACAGGCCTCCGAGCAGTTCTTC	CASSIGQASEQFF
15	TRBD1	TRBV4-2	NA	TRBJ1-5	TGTGCCAGCAGCCCGGGAGGGACAGGGGGGCAGCCCCAGCATTTT	CASSPGGTGGQPQHF
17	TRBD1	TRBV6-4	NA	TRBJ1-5	TGTGCCAGCAGGGAATGCGGCAGGGGGCTGGGCAATCAGCCCCAGCATTTT	CASRECGRGLGNQPQHF
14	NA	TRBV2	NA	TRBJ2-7	TGTGCCAGCAAGAGGCAGGGATTCTCCTACGAGCAGTACTTC	CASKRQGFSYEQYF